This T cell receptor (beta chain) was identified in a study of blood T cell repertoires in COVID-19. Original processing notes: For nucleated cells, counts were estimated from reference gene primer amplification. Produced via immunoSEQ multiplex PCR; TCRdb's table is partial and in-frame only. The V and J calls and clone size were taken over from that table, and D and trimming were inferred from the DNA. The sample includes 250,000 to 300,000 clones, around nine tenths of them seen just once. The Seattle site enrolled patients during active infection and followed them longitudinally. The CDR3 covers 14 residues. Unmatched junction bases numbered 9, after V lost 3 bases and J lost 9 bases. Germline V gene sequence: CDR1 SGHNT, CDR2 YYREEE (reference sequence).

Sequencing used peripheral blood. The chain uses TRBV5-4 and TRBJ2-7, with 10 bases identical to TRBD1. The clonotype originates from a woman younger than 45 with COVID-19, enrolled during active disease. CDR3 in amino acids: CASSSGQGSNRQYF. CDR3 sequence (DNA): TGTGCCAGCAGCTCGGGACAGGGGAGTAATCGGCAGTACTTC.